The clone carrying this T cell receptor (beta chain) has a handful of counts. Antigen unknown. The data belong to a study of early T cells in non-severe SARS-CoV-2 infection. The overall study: With bulk RNA from unsorted whole blood as input, sequencing yielded unpaired chains. Findings of the study overall: In VDJdb matching, anti-spike CD8 responses were favored while private and CD4 specificities went missing.

The library protocol tagged individual cDNA molecules with unique molecular identifiers. MiXCR, run by TCRdb on the 5' RACE reads, gives a single entry per CDR3 protein. In the table there are fewer than 40,000 distinct CDR3 sequences, roughly 4.9% of which are singletons. Sequencing was carried out using whole blood. The origin of this receptor is an adult who was a healthcare worker with PCR-confirmed SARS-CoV-2 infection or an uninfected control (not recorded which).

The CDR3 region has the DNA TGTGCCAGCAGCCGTCTAGCGTCAGTCCAAGAGACCCAGTACTTC. This translates into CASSRLASVQETQYF. V usage is TRBV7-3 and J usage is TRBJ2-5; D perhaps matches TRBD2 (6 bases). The CDR3 runs to 15 residues. The ends were cut back, 5 bases at V and 1 base at J, with 14 bases in the middle. Germline V gene lookup returns CDR1 SGHTA and CDR2 FQGTGA. The full variable domain, in which reference TRBV7-3 and TRBJ2-5 provide the parts outside the CDR3, is GAGVSQTPSNKVTEKGKYVELRCDPISGHTALYWYRQSLGQGPEFLIYFQGTGAADDSGLPNDRFFAVRPEGSVSTLKIQRTERGDSAVYLCASSRLASVQETQYFGPGTRLLVL.